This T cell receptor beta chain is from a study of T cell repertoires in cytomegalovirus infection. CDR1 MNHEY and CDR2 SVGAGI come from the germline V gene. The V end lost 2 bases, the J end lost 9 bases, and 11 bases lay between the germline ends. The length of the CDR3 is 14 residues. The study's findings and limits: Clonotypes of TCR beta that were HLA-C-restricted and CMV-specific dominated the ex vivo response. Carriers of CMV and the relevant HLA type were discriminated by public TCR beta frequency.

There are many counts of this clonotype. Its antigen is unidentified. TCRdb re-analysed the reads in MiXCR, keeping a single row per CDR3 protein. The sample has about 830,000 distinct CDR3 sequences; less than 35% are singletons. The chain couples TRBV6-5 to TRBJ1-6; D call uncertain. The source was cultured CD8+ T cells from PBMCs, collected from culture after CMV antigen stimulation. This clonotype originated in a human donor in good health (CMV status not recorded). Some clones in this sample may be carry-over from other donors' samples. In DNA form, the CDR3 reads TGTGCCAGCAGTTACCTCGAGAGCGGTTCACCCCTCCACTTT. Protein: CASSYLESGSPLHF.